Detailed here is one T cell receptor (beta chain). The ends were cut back, 6 bases at V and 0 bases at J, with 10 bases in the middle. The CDR3 contains 14 residues. CDR1 is MNHEY and CDR2 is SMNVEV in the germline V gene (reference sequence). The entry originates in a study of beta chain features in type 1 diabetes. cDNA synthesis used the whole RNA isolate, giving expressed TCRB sequences. The protocol was immunoSEQ multiplex PCR, while the TCRdb copy is restricted to in-frame clones and leaves out a portion. The data show about 330,000 clones, about 11% seen once. The material sequenced was naive CD4+ T cells from blood. This TCR came from a woman aged 25 to 39 in good health. This chain joins TRBV27 and TRBJ2-3; D not certain. CDR3 loop: CASRLLSSTDTQYF. CDR3 nucleotides: TGTGCCAGCAGACTACTTTCTAGCACAGATACGCAGTATTTT.